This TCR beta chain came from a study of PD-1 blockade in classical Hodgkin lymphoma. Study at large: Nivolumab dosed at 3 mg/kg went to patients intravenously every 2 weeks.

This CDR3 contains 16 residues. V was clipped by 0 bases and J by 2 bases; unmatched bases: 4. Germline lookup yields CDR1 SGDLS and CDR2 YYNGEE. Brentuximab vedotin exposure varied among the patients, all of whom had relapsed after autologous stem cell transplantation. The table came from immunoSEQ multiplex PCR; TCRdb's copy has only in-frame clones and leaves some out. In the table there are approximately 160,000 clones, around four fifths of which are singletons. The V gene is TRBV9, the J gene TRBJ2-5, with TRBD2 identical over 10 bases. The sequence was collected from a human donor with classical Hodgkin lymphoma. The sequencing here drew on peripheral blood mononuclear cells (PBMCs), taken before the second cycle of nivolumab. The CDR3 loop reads CASSVDSGGFQETQYF. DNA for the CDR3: TGTGCCAGCAGCGTAGATAGCGGGGGGTTTCAAGAGACCCAGTACTTC.